This T cell receptor beta chain was observed in a study of T cells in Graves' hyperthyroidism and ophthalmopathy. Study results and limitations: Before onset, by a median of 6.5 months, the model predicted ophthalmopathy.

Newly diagnosed patients aged 18 to 65 had hyperthyroidism of under 2 months' duration. A 10 ml volume of fresh peripheral blood provided the PBMCs. It was RNA transcripts that yielded the amplified TCR beta CDR3 regions. During a first-round RT-PCR of the TCR CDR3, the HTBI primer set was used. TCRdb ran MiXCR on the multiplex PCR reads and lists one entry per CDR3 protein. Among 300,000 to 350,000 distinct CDR3 sequences listed, around 20% were seen once. Remarks on this clonotype: Its matching antigen is unknown.

The V end was cut by 2 bases, the J end by 7 bases, with 12 bases between. CDR1 and CDR2 (germline): SGHDT, YYEEEE. This CDR3 region has 13 residues. The receptor was isolated from a woman aged 45-59 years with Graves' hyperthyroidism. The chain joins TRBV5-6 to TRBJ1-2, with D unresolved. What was sequenced was blood. CDR3 sequence (DNA): TGTGCCAGCAGCTTATTTATCGGGTCTGGCTACACCTTC. It codes for CASSLFIGSGYTF. Full variable domain (remainder filled in from reference TRBV5-6 and TRBJ1-2): DAGVTQSPTHLIKTRGQQVTLRCSPKSGHDTVSWYQQALGQGPQFIFQYYEEEERQRGNFPDRFSGHQFPNYSSELNVNALLLGDSALYLCASSLFIGSGYTFGSGTRLTVV.